What follows is one TCR beta chain and its context. Its antigen remains unidentified. Researchers ran the PCR with 60 Vbeta and 13 Jbeta primers. Generated by immunoSEQ multiplex PCR, the TCRdb table keeps only in-frame clones and is missing some. Of over 100,000 clones listed, roughly 65% are singletons. The data belong to a study of cytomegalovirus exposure and HLA in healthy donors. Findings of the study overall: A few CMV-associated chains proved CMV antigen-specific in vitro. Analyzed later, most CMV-associated TCR beta chains appeared HLA-restricted. The study flagged 150 to 200 TCR beta chains as cytomegalovirus-associated.

At collection, donors were nominally healthy, but unrecorded immune exposures were probable. Germline assignment: CDR1 MNHNS and CDR2 SASEGT. This CDR3 has 17 amino acids. The J segment lost 4 bases and the V segment lost 1 base, leaving 10 bases of the junction unmatched. This receptor was taken from a man aged 35 to 55 in good health and CMV-seropositive. The chain is built from TRBV6-1 and TRBJ2-1, with TRBD2 matching over 7 bases. What was sequenced was PBMCs. The CDR3 bases are TGTGCCAGCAGTGAAGTTTTGATAGCGGGTGATTACAATGAGCAGTTCTTC. Amino acid sequence: CASSEVLIAGDYNEQFF.